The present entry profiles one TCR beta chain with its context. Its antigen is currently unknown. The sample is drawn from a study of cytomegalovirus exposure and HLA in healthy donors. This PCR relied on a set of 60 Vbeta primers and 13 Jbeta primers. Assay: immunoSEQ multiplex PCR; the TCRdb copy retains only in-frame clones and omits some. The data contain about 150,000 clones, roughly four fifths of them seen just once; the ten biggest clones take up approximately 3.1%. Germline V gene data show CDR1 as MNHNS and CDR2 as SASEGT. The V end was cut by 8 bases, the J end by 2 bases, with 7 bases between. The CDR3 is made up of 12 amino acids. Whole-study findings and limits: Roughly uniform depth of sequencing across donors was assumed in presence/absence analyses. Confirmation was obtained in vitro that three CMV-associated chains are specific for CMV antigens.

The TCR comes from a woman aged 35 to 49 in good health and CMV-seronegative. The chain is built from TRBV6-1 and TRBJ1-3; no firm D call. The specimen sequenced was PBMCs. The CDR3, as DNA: TGTGCCAGCCGTAGTCCTGGAAACACCATATATTTT. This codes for CASRSPGNTIYF.